This paragraph reports one T cell receptor (beta chain). Uncontrolled infection, other autoimmune disease, pregnancy or lactation led to exclusion. Clinicians diagnosed patients from clinical symptoms, serum thyroxine and TRAb, thyroid ultrasound and orbital computed tomography. The CDR3 extends over 18 amino acids. V gave up 4 bases and J gave up 7 bases; unmatched junction bases: 17. Germline V lookup: CDR1 LNHDA, CDR2 SQIVND (reference sequence). The sample comes from a study of T cells in Graves' hyperthyroidism and ophthalmopathy. The investigators amplified TCR beta CDR3 regions from RNA transcripts. TCR CDR3 underwent first-round RT-PCR with the HTBI primer set. TCRdb reanalysed the multiplex PCR reads using MiXCR and keeps one entry per CDR3 protein. The sample carries around 580,000 distinct CDR3 sequences, just over 45% recorded once.

This receptor was taken from a woman in her late teens or twenties with Graves' hyperthyroidism. The chain uses TRBV19 and TRBJ2-7; TRBD2 matches 12 bases. The sequenced material came from peripheral blood or thyroid tissue (not recorded which). CDR3 sequence reads: CASSRGLAGGSSYNEQYF. CDR3 DNA sequence: TGTGCCAGTAGTAGAGGCCTAGCGGGAGGGTCTTCCTACAATGAGCAGTACTTC. Looking up the rest from reference TRBV19 and TRBJ2-7 gives the full variable domain: DGGITQSPKYLFRKEGQNVTLSCEQNLNHDAMYWYRQDPGQGLRLIYYSQIVNDFQKGDIAEGYSVSREKKESFPLTVTSAQKNPTAFYLCASSRGLAGGSSYNEQYFGPGTRLTVT.